The source of this TCR beta chain is a study of identical twins. Broader study findings: Twin pairs' shared out-of-frame alpha sequences were enriched in low generation probability. Cord blood's abundant beta clonotypes had fewer insertions, unlike memory repertoires. Cross-sectional statistics, not tracking of the same donors, supported the conclusions.

This clonotype came up a few times. Its antigen is unknown. MiXCR was run by TCRdb on the 5' RACE reads, yielding one entry per CDR3 protein. The top ten hold 1.5% to 2% of the sample, which has hundreds of thousands of distinct CDR3 sequences, around 6% seen once. The V and J ends lost 10 bases and 6 bases respectively, with 12 bases between them. Germline V gene sequence: CDR1 SEHNR, CDR2 FQNEAQ (reference sequence). The CDR3 consists of 12 residues. The genes are TRBV7-9 and TRBJ2-2; weak D call: TRBD1 (6 bases). This TCR derives from a man between 18 and 29 years old in good health. The sequencing sample was made of naive T cells sorted from blood. CDR3 sequence (DNA): TGTGCCATCGAACAGGGTCCCGGGGAGCTGTTTTTT. Its translation is CAIEQGPGELFF.